Sequencing of this T cell receptor (beta chain) was carried out in a study of blood T cell repertoires in COVID-19. Study at large: Spain, Italy and the United States supplied samples that represented acute and convalescent COVID-19. Sample material is recorded as cDNA or gDNA derived from T cells, B-cell-depleted T cells, or PBMCs.

Per the original methods: Counts of nucleated cells, estimated from reference gene primer amplification, were obtained. Clones were sequenced by immunoSEQ multiplex PCR, and TCRdb holds only the in-frame ones, with some missing. V, J and clone size are those of that table, while D and trimming were read from the DNA. Of almost 250,000 clones in the sample, roughly 86% were seen once. This clone was counted a single time. Trimming cost V 6 bases and J 1 base; bases outside gene matches: 7. The V gene's germline CDR1 is SQVTM and CDR2 ANQGSEA. The CDR3 extends over 14 amino acids. The chain employs TRBV29-1 and TRBJ2-3; 7 bases are shared with TRBD2. The sequencing input was peripheral blood. The sequence was collected from a woman in her sixties or seventies who had recovered from COVID-19. This CDR3 is CSVRDAGGTDTQYF. The DNA of the CDR3 is TGCAGCGTGCGTGATGCGGGGGGCACAGATACGCAGTATTTT.